The sequence of this TCR beta chain was determined in a study of OX40 agonist ivuxolimab in advanced cancers. Study background: One hepatocellular carcinoma and two cutaneous melanoma patients partially responded.

The data were produced by immunoSEQ multiplex PCR, yet TCRdb's version contains in-frame clones alone and is incomplete. The table records 70,000 to 85,000 clones, around 85% of them present only once. The germline V and J ends were trimmed by 1 base and 10 bases, with 11 bases remaining between them. The length of the CDR3 is 13 residues. From germline, CDR1 is MGHRA and CDR2 YSYEKL. This TCR was sampled from an adult with an advanced solid tumor such as melanoma, head and neck, liver or kidney cancer. The sequencing used CD4+ or CD8+ T cells sorted from blood, collected in a trial of the OX40 agonist ivuxolimab. The V gene is TRBV4-1, the J gene TRBJ2-1; weak D call: TRBD2 (5 bases). Here the CDR3 DNA reads TGCGCCAGCAGCCAAGTCCGGACTGTCGAGCAGTTCTTC. Encoded protein: CASSQVRTVEQFF.